These 30 T cell receptor beta chains share one sample of origin, sequenced in a study of blood T cell repertoires in COVID-19. Repertoires were generated with immunoSEQ multiplex PCR, while TCRdb's copy carries only in-frame clones and drops some. Here the sample spans 110,000 or so clones, more than 80% being singletons. Sequencing used peripheral blood. The receptors were gathered from a woman in her thirties or forties with acute or convalescent COVID-19.

The V and J genes are TRBV6-5 and TRBJ2-2; D is undetermined. CDR1 and CDR2 (germline): MNHEY, SVGAGI. CDR3 length: 13 residues. Trimming shortened V by 3 bases and J by 8 bases, and 10 bases separated the two germline ends. The DNA for the CDR3 is TGTGCCAGCAGTTATAGCCTATCAGGGGAGCTGTTTTTT. Encoded protein: CASSYSLSGELFF.

The genes are TRBV2 and TRBJ1-1; possibly TRBD1 for D (6 bases). The CDR3 has 12 residues. Germline CDR1 and CDR2: SNHLY and FYNNEI. The ends were cut back, 4 bases at V and 6 bases at J, with 9 bases in the middle. CDR3 sequence: CASSGGQSEAFF. CDR3 coding DNA: TGTGCCAGCAGTGGTGGACAGTCTGAAGCTTTCTTT.

The genes are TRBV11-1 and TRBJ2-3; TRBD2 agrees at 9 bases. CDR3 size: 15 residues. J gave up 1 base and V 4 bases, and 3 bases lay outside the gene matches. The germline V gene encodes CDR1 SGHAT and CDR2 FQDESV (reference sequence). The CDR3 sequence: CASSWIAGGTDTQYF. The CDR3 DNA reads as TGTGCCAGCAGCTGGATAGCGGGGGGCACAGATACGCAGTATTTT.

The chain has TRBV19 and TRBJ2-5; TRBD1 matches at 11 bases. CDR3 length: 17 residues. V gave up 7 bases and J gave up 2 bases; unmatched junction bases: 12. In germline, CDR1 is LNHDA, CDR2 SQIVND (reference sequence). DNA of the CDR3: TGTGCCAGTACCCCTGGGACAGGGGGAATTTCACAAGAGACCCAGTACTTC. The encoded protein is CASTPGTGGISQETQYF.

The chain combines TRBV7-9 with TRBJ2-5; the D gene is possibly TRBD1 (5 bases). The length of the CDR3 is 17 residues. V was shortened by 3 bases and J by 5 bases, with 22 bases between the two germline ends. CDR1 is SEHNR and CDR2 is FQNEAQ in the germline V gene (reference sequence). The CDR3 nucleotides read TGTGCCAGCAGCTTTGGTTCTTCTCAGGGTATTTGGGAGACCCAGTACTTC. Translating it yields CASSFGSSQGIWETQYF.

The J gene is TRBJ2-2, the V gene TRBV3-1 (or the pseudogene TRBV3-2); TRBD1 is a possible D gene (5 bases). CDR1 LGHDT and CDR2 YNNKEL come from the germline V gene (reference sequence). This CDR3 is built from 16 residues. Trimming took off 3 bases at V and 2 bases at J, with 13 bases between the two ends. The CDR3 DNA reads as TGTGCCAGCAGCCAGACTCGGACATTCAACACCGGGGAGCTGTTTTTT. Translating gives CASSQTRTFNTGELFF.

The chain has TRBV30 and TRBJ1-6; 9 bases align to TRBD1. The CDR3 runs to 17 residues. With V trimmed by 0 bases and J by 2 bases, 5 bases remained unmatched. Germline-derived CDR1 and CDR2 are GTSNPN and SVGIG (reference sequence). The CDR3 spells CAWSVGQGITYNSPLHF. In DNA form, the CDR3 reads TGTGCCTGGAGTGTAGGACAGGGGATTACCTATAATTCACCCCTCCACTTT.

The rearrangement joins TRBV2 to TRBJ2-3; D is perhaps TRBD1 (7 bases). Germline CDR1 is SNHLY and CDR2 is FYNNEI. V lost 4 bases, J lost 3 bases, and 14 bases lay in between. The CDR3 covers 15 residues. The DNA of the CDR3 is TGTGCCAGCAGTGGACAGGGAGGTCCAACAGATACGCAGTATTTT. This translates into CASSGQGGPTDTQYF.

The chain carries TRBV9 and TRBJ2-3; weak D call: TRBD2 (5 bases). With 4 bases removed from V and 6 bases from J, the gap between germline ends came to 15 bases. This CDR3 comprises 14 residues. Germline lookup yields CDR1 SGDLS and CDR2 YYNGEE. CDR3 in DNA: TGTGCCAGCAGCAGGAGGTATCTGGGGGATACGCAGTATTTT. This translates into CASSRRYLGDTQYF.

This clone occurred a few times. V is TRBV12-3 or TRBV12-4 and J is TRBJ1-5; D is unclear. The V gene lost 6 bases and the J gene lost 8 bases, with 11 bases spanning the gap. The CDR3 contains 12 residues. The DNA of the CDR3 is TGTGCCAGCAGCGGATGGCAGGAGCCCCAGCATTTT. Its translation is CASSGWQEPQHF.

This sequence joins TRBV21-1 and TRBJ1-5. TRBV21-1 is a known pseudogene. This CDR3 spans 15 amino acids. CDR3 bases: TGTGCCAGCAGCATTAAGGGAGGTAAGAATCAGCCCCAGCATTTT. It codes for CASSIKGGKNQPQHF.

The CDR3 DNA reads TGTGCCAGCAGCGTTTCCCCCGACAGGGTAGGACAGCCCCAGCATTTT. This encodes CASSVSPDRVGQPQHF. The chain is built from TRBV9 and TRBJ1-5, with TRBD1 identical over 7 bases. The CDR3 spans 16 residues. CDR1 is SGDLS, CDR2 YYNGEE, per germline. With 2 bases clipped from V and 7 bases from J, the junction kept 12 bases outside the gene matches.

This rearrangement joins TRBV6-1 to TRBJ2-7; the D gene is possibly TRBD2 (6 bases). Germline loops: CDR1 MNHNS, CDR2 SASEGT. Trimming stripped 2 bases from V and 6 bases from J, with 8 bases between. This CDR3 is built from 12 residues. The CDR3: CASSEQGLEQYF. The CDR3 DNA follows: TGTGCCAGCAGTGAACAGGGACTCGAGCAGTACTTC.

This chain connects TRBV12-5 to TRBJ2-2, with 10 positions matching TRBD2. V was clipped by 4 bases and J by 3 bases; unmatched bases: 8. CDR3 length: 17 amino acids. Germline V gene sequence: CDR1 LGHNT, CDR2 FRNRAP. CDR3 amino acids: CASGWTSGNTYTGELFF. Here the CDR3 DNA reads TGTGCTAGTGGTTGGACTAGCGGCAATACCTACACCGGGGAGCTGTTTTTT.

The J gene is TRBJ2-3, the V gene TRBV3-1 (or the pseudogene TRBV3-2); TRBD2 agrees at 10 bases. Looked up from germline, CDR1 is LGHDT and CDR2 is YNNKEL (reference sequence). The CDR3 is made up of 16 amino acids. V was pared by 5 bases and J by 2 bases, with 7 bases of the junction left unmatched. CDR3 protein: CASSVGLAAVTDTQYF. Written as DNA, the CDR3 is TGTGCCAGCAGCGTCGGACTAGCGGCTGTCACAGATACGCAGTATTTT.

The rearrangement links TRBV2 to TRBJ1-1, with D possibly being TRBD1 (5 bases). Germline V gene data show CDR1 as SNHLY and CDR2 as FYNNEI. The V end was cut by 6 bases, the J end by 9 bases, with 20 bases between. The CDR3 has 14 amino acids. This CDR3 is CASSGLIRQSQAFF. Written as DNA, the CDR3 is TGTGCCAGCAGCGGCCTTATCAGACAGAGTCAAGCTTTCTTT.

The chain carries TRBV30 and TRBJ2-3; D remains unclear. CDR1 is GTSNPN, CDR2 SVGIG, per germline (reference sequence). The V end was cut by 1 base, the J end by 6 bases, with 5 bases between. The length of the CDR3 is 11 residues. The CDR3 coding sequence is TGTGCCTGGAGTGGGGCGGATACGCAGTATTTT. It encodes CAWSGADTQYF.

The chain joins TRBV6-5 to TRBJ1-2; D may be TRBD1 (6 bases). This CDR3 has 14 residues. Trimming left V 6 bases short and J 3 bases short, with 14 bases between. The germline V gene encodes CDR1 MNHEY and CDR2 SVGAGI. Written as DNA, the CDR3 is TGTGCCAGCAGACCCCTCGGGGGGCACTATGGCTACACCTTC. This codes for CASRPLGGHYGYTF.

V and J are TRBV24-1 and TRBJ2-1; D may be TRBD1 (5 bases). This CDR3 is built from 14 residues. Germline-derived CDR1 and CDR2 are KGHDR and SFDVKD. Trimming took off 3 bases at V and 3 bases at J, with 8 bases between the two ends. This CDR3 reads CATSDARDYNEQFF. In nucleotides, the CDR3 is TGTGCCACCAGTGATGCCAGGGACTACAATGAGCAGTTCTTC.

This chain links TRBV19 with TRBJ2-3, with 15 bases identical to TRBD2. J gave up 5 bases and V 5 bases, and 11 bases lay outside the gene matches. Per the germline V gene, CDR1 is LNHDA and CDR2 is SQIVND (reference sequence). The CDR3 sequence is 18 residues long. CDR3 sequence reads: CASSARTSGGAVVDTQYF. As DNA, the CDR3 is TGTGCCAGTAGTGCCCGGACTAGCGGGGGGGCCGTGGTAGATACGCAGTATTTT.

The chain employs TRBV9 and TRBJ2-3; 7 positions agree with TRBD1. J lost 5 bases, V lost 5 bases, and 23 bases had no gene match. CDR1 is SGDLS, CDR2 YYNGEE, per germline. CDR3 length equals 19 residues. This chain's CDR3 is CASSDSNDRDHLPRDTQYF. The CDR3 DNA follows: TGTGCCAGCAGTGACTCCAATGACAGGGATCATTTACCCCGAGATACGCAGTATTTT.

V and J are TRBV6-5 and TRBJ2-4, with D possibly being TRBD2 (5 bases). This CDR3 comprises 11 residues. Germline V gene lookup returns CDR1 MNHEY and CDR2 SVGAGI. With 6 bases removed from V and 7 bases from J, the gap between germline ends came to 7 bases. CDR3 nucleotide sequence: TGTGCCAGCAGCGAGCGGAACATTCAGTACTTC. Protein sequence: CASSERNIQYF.

The CDR3 DNA sequence: TGTGCCAGTAGTATTCGCCAGGTGAACACCGGGGAGCTGTTTTTT. Translation: CASSIRQVNTGELFF. The chain joins TRBV19 to TRBJ2-2; D ambiguous. The CDR3 is made up of 15 amino acids. The V gene lost 3 bases and the J gene lost 1 base, with 9 bases spanning the gap. CDR1 and CDR2 (germline): LNHDA, SQIVND (reference sequence).

The chain couples TRBV11-3 to TRBJ2-7, with 9 bases identical to TRBD1. The CDR3 consists of 13 residues. V lost 5 bases, J lost 6 bases, and 5 bases stayed unmatched. Germline CDR1 SGHNT, CDR2 YENEEA. The chain's CDR3 is CASSRGQGREQYF. As DNA, the CDR3 is TGTGCCAGCAGCCGGGGACAGGGCCGCGAGCAGTACTTC.

The V gene is TRBV18, the J gene TRBJ1-1; the D gene is possibly TRBD1 (5 bases). V lost 3 bases and J 6 bases, leaving 14 bases between the germline ends. This CDR3 spans 14 amino acids. CDR1 is KGHSH, CDR2 LQKENI, per germline. CDR3 protein: CASSPEAGRAEAFF. The CDR3 nucleotides are TGTGCCAGCTCACCCGAAGCAGGGAGGGCTGAAGCTTTCTTT.

V usage is TRBV14 and J usage is TRBJ1-2; possible D gene TRBD1, 5 bases. CDR1 SGHDN and CDR2 FVKESK come from the germline V gene. Trimming took 4 bases from V and 6 from J, leaving 27 bases between them. The CDR3 length is 18 residues. Here the CDR3 DNA reads TGTGCCAGCAGCCCGAAAGGGACTTCTGCATTTAGGGTCAATGGCTACACCTTC. This encodes CASSPKGTSAFRVNGYTF. Using reference TRBV14 and TRBJ1-2 for the parts outside the CDR3, the full variable domain is EAGVTQFPSHSVIEKGQTVTLRCDPISGHDNLYWYRRVMGKEIKFLLHFVKESKQDESGMPNNRFLAERTGGTYSTLKVQPAELEDSGVYFCASSPKGTSAFRVNGYTFGSGTRLTVV.

The gene calls are TRBV6-6 and TRBJ2-6, with TRBD2 as a possible D gene (5 bases). The CDR3 totals 15 residues. Trimming pared 5 bases from V and 2 bases from J, leaving 10 bases between. CDR1 is MNHNY and CDR2 is SVGAGI in the germline V gene (reference sequence). Here the CDR3 reads CASSPQEAGANVLTF. The CDR3 coding sequence is TGTGCCAGCAGTCCCCAGGAGGCTGGGGCCAACGTCCTGACTTTC.

The V gene is TRBV5-8, the J gene TRBJ1-2; TRBD1 matches 10 bases. Germline-derived CDR1 and CDR2 are SGHTS and YDEGEE. Trimming removed 2 bases from V and 7 bases from J; junction bases left unmatched: 5. The CDR3 consists of 14 residues. CDR3 amino acids: CASSFDRGRGGYTF. CDR3 coding DNA: TGTGCCAGCAGCTTCGACAGGGGGCGAGGTGGCTACACCTTC.

There are a few counts of this clone. V and J are TRBV5-1 and TRBJ2-7; 7 nucleotides agree with TRBD2. The length of the CDR3 is 20 residues. V dropped 5 bases and J dropped 4; count of bases not matched to a gene: 27. Per germline, CDR1 SGHRS and CDR2 YFSETQ. The CDR3 DNA reads as TGCGCCAGCAGAAGGGAAATATCAAATCCTATCGGGACTACATATTACGAGCAGTACTTC. It encodes CASRREISNPIGTTYYEQYF.

The rearrangement links TRBV5-1 to TRBJ2-1; 8 bases match TRBD2. The ends lost 2 bases at V and 5 bases at J; junction bases unmatched: 6. CDR1 SGHRS and CDR2 YFSETQ come from the germline V gene. The CDR3 loop spans 15 amino acids. In nucleotides, the CDR3 is TGCGCCAGCAGCTTACTCTTGCGGGGGGACAATGAGCAGTTCTTC. This gives the protein CASSLLLRGDNEQFF.